This T cell receptor beta chain was recorded in a study of blood T cell repertoires in COVID-19. Assay used: immunoSEQ multiplex PCR; TCRdb lists only in-frame clones, some missing. The sample includes 300,000 to 400,000 clones, about 86% of them seen just once. Regarding this clone: Sequence at one end of the junction differs from germline and may be a read error.

CDR1 is SNHLY, CDR2 FYNNEI, per germline. This CDR3 contains 12 residues. The sequenced sample was PBMCs or T cells enriched from blood (not recorded which). J is TRBJ1-1 and V is TRBV2; 8 nucleotides match TRBD1. The sequence derives from a woman in her forties with acute COVID-19. CDR3 sequence (DNA): TGTGCCAGCAGTGAAGAGCGGACAGGGCTGGCGTTT. It translates to CASSEERTGLAF.